These T cell receptor beta chains were read from a single sample in a study of T cells after yellow fever vaccination. TCRdb re-derived calls from the 5' RACE reads in MiXCR, one entry per CDR3 protein. The sample carries 400,000 or so distinct CDR3 sequences, approximately 10% recorded once. This specimen consisted of PBMCs, obtained on the day of the first yellow fever vaccination. The receptors here all came from a man younger than 30 who received the YFV17D yellow fever vaccine. Both conserved end residues are part of each CDR3. The D gene is left open where the match is weak. Size is omitted from some rows. Given values are once, few, many or a class for expanded clones.

J gene,V gene,clone size,D gene,CDR3 protein,CDR3 DNA
TRBJ2-3,TRBV24-1,few,-,CATSAAPRHPQYF,TGTGCCACCAGTGCCGCCCCGAGGCATCCGCAGTATTTT
TRBJ2-3,TRBV7-3,-,-,CASSAPGQQHTQYF,TGTGCCAGCAGCGCGCCCGGGCAACAACATACGCAGTATTTT
TRBJ1-5,TRBV29-1,-,TRBD1,CSVGTGLGPQHF,TGCAGCGTGGGGACAGGTCTCGGACCCCAGCATTTT
TRBJ1-5,TRBV19,-,TRBD1,CASSIGSRGQPQHF,TGTGCCAGTAGTATAGGGAGCAGGGGGCAGCCCCAGCATTTT
TRBJ1-4,TRBV12-3/TRBV12-4,few,-,CASSLGGDGNEKLFF,TGTGCCAGCAGTTTAGGAGGGGACGGTAATGAAAAACTGTTTTTT
TRBJ2-1,TRBV20-1,-,TRBD2,CSARGMAGESYNEQFF,TGCAGTGCTAGAGGAATGGCGGGGGAATCCTACAATGAGCAGTTCTTC
TRBJ2-2,TRBV5-1,-,-,CASSTESGELFF,TGCGCCAGCAGCACTGAGTCCGGGGAGCTGTTTTTT
TRBJ1-2,TRBV18,-,-,CASSPPAGPLGYTF,TGTGCCAGCTCACCACCGGCAGGGCCCTTGGGCTACACCTTC
TRBJ1-1,TRBV6-6,-,-,CASSYGGYTEAFF,TGTGCCAGCAGTTACGGGGGATACACTGAAGCTTTCTTT
TRBJ2-2,TRBV6-1,-,TRBD2,CASSELSGGPPGELFF,TGTGCCAGCAGTGAATTAAGCGGGGGTCCCCCCGGGGAGCTGTTTTTT
TRBJ2-5,TRBV11-2,-,TRBD2,CASSLGLAGRETRDF,TGTGCCAGCAGCCTGGGACTAGCGGGGAGAGAGACCCGGGACTTC
TRBJ2-5,TRBV4-3,many,-,CASSLTDQETQYF,TGCGCCAGCAGTCTGACGGACCAAGAGACCCAGTACTTC
TRBJ1-2,TRBV5-1,few,-,CASSLAGENYGYTF,TGCGCCAGCAGCTTGGCCGGGGAGAACTATGGCTACACCTTC
TRBJ2-5,TRBV28,few,-,CASRVGGTRQETQYF,TGTGCCAGCAGAGTCGGCGGGACACGGCAAGAGACCCAGTACTTC
TRBJ1-3,TRBV20-1,few,-,CSALGSGNTIYF,TGCAGCGCTTTGGGATCTGGAAACACCATATATTTT
TRBJ2-3,TRBV6-2/TRBV6-3,-,-,CASNHPGTSTDTQYF,TGTGCCAGCAACCACCCCGGGACTAGCACAGATACGCAGTATTTT
TRBJ2-2,TRBV5-5,-,-,CASSWRATTTGELFF,TGTGCCAGCAGCTGGCGGGCGACGACCACCGGGGAGCTGTTTTTT
TRBJ1-3,TRBV5-1,few,-,CASSSSDGGLDTIYF,TGCGCCAGCAGCTCCTCCGACGGGGGTCTAGACACCATATATTTT
TRBJ2-3,TRBV6-2/TRBV6-3,-,TRBD2,CASRLEKTSPGWTDTQYF,TGTGCCAGCAGGCTCGAGAAGACTAGCCCTGGGTGGACAGATACGCAGTATTTT
TRBJ1-2,TRBV19,-,-,CASSTTLGRRADRTSGGYTF,TGTGCCAGTAGTACCACCTTAGGCCGAAGGGCCGATCGAACGTCGGGTGGCTACACCTTC
TRBJ2-3,TRBV21-1,few,-,CASSKGANAADTQYF,TGTGCCAGCAGCAAAGGCGCGAATGCGGCAGATACGCAGTATTTT
TRBJ1-2,TRBV4-3,-,TRBD1,CASSQEYLGTGVIYGYTF,TGCGCCAGCAGCCAAGAATATCTGGGGACAGGGGTTATCTATGGCTACACCTTC
TRBJ2-5,TRBV29-1,-,-,CSVASGVGETQYF,TGCAGCGTTGCGTCGGGGGTAGGGGAGACCCAGTACTTC
TRBJ1-2,TRBV7-2,many,-,CASSSEQTDYGYTF,TGTGCCAGCAGCTCCGAACAGACGGACTATGGCTACACCTTC
TRBJ2-3,TRBV7-2,-,-,CASSPLHTSDTQYF,TGTGCCAGCAGCCCCCTCCACACGTCAGATACGCAGTATTTT
TRBJ1-5,TRBV7-2,-,-,CASSISVGGLGDQPQHF,TGTGCCAGCAGCATCAGCGTTGGCGGACTAGGGGATCAGCCCCAGCATTTT
TRBJ2-5,TRBV16,few,TRBD1,CASSQFQDRGETQYF,TGTGCCAGCAGCCAATTTCAGGACAGGGGAGAGACCCAGTACTTC
TRBJ2-5,TRBV6-5,-,TRBD1,CASSYPGQGKETQYF,TGTGCCAGCAGTTACCCGGGACAGGGCAAAGAGACCCAGTACTTC
TRBJ2-3,TRBV7-9,-,-,CASSLGGRGVRTDTQYF,TGTGCCAGCAGCTTAGGTGGCAGGGGTGTGCGCACAGATACGCAGTATTTT
TRBJ2-2,TRBV5-1,many,-,CASSLDTEGGELFF,TGCGCCAGCAGCCTTGACACCGAAGGCGGGGAGCTGTTTTTT
TRBJ2-1,TRBV7-2,-,-,CASSLLGYSSYNEQLF,TGTGCCAGCAGCCTGCTGGGTTATAGCTCCTACAATGAGCAGCTCTTC
TRBJ1-2,TRBV12-3/TRBV12-4,-,-,CASSLVGARGYTF,TGTGCCAGCAGTTTAGTGGGGGCTCGTGGCTACACCTTC
TRBJ1-4,TRBV5-6,-,-,CASSLRYNEKLFF,TGTGCCAGCAGCTTGAGGTACAATGAAAAACTGTTTTTT
TRBJ1-5,TRBV6-5,-,TRBD1,CASSYFQGQSSNQPQHF,TGTGCCAGCAGTTACTTCCAGGGACAGTCTAGCAATCAGCCCCAGCATTTT
TRBJ1-1,TRBV29-1,many,-,CSVEGFGFTEAFF,TGCAGCGTTGAAGGATTCGGGTTCACTGAAGCTTTCTTT
TRBJ1-1,TRBV6-5,-,TRBD1,CASTSQGAGEAFF,TGTGCCAGCACTTCGCAGGGGGCCGGTGAAGCTTTCTTT
TRBJ1-4,TRBV12-3/TRBV12-4,many,-,CASSSGSLGEKLFF,TGTGCCAGCAGTTCGGGTTCTTTGGGTGAAAAACTGTTTTTT
TRBJ1-2,TRBV7-9,-,-,CASSSGPHYGYTF,TGTGCCAGCAGCTCCGGGCCCCACTATGGCTACACCTTC
TRBJ2-1,TRBV4-3,-,TRBD1,CASSPAFIDRGNEQFF,TGCGCCAGCAGTCCAGCTTTTATAGACAGGGGCAATGAGCAGTTCTTC
TRBJ2-7,TRBV7-2,few,-,CASSLALSDISYEQYF,TGTGCCAGCAGCTTAGCGCTATCGGACATCTCCTACGAGCAGTACTTC
TRBJ2-5,TRBV19,-,TRBD1,CASSIRAGQGFPAQYF,TGTGCCAGTAGTATAAGAGCTGGACAGGGGTTCCCGGCCCAGTACTTC
TRBJ2-7,TRBV29-1,-,-,CSARTPRSSYEQYF,TGCAGCGCCCGGACTCCCAGGAGCTCCTACGAGCAGTACTTC
TRBJ2-1,TRBV12-3/TRBV12-4,few,TRBD1,CASRAGTGVGNEQFF,TGTGCCAGCAGGGCCGGGACAGGGGTAGGCAATGAGCAGTTCTTC
TRBJ2-3,TRBV11-2,few,TRBD2,CASSPRGSGGLDTQYF,TGTGCCAGCAGCCCCCGAGGTAGCGGGGGGTTGGATACGCAGTATTTT
TRBJ2-2,TRBV5-1,few,-,CASSGQMDTGELFF,TGCGCCAGCAGCGGGCAGATGGACACCGGGGAGCTGTTTTTT
TRBJ2-3,TRBV6-1,-,-,CASSKTGTASTDTQYF,TGTGCCAGCAGCAAAACCGGGACGGCTAGCACAGATACGCAGTATTTT
TRBJ2-3,TRBV7-2,few,TRBD2,CASTPPAGGPLLNTQYF,TGTGCCAGCACCCCGCCCGCGGGGGGCCCCCTTTTGAATACGCAGTATTTT
TRBJ2-1,TRBV5-8,once,TRBD1,CASSPRTGFFFDEQFF,TGTGCCAGCAGCCCCCGGACAGGGTTTTTTTTTGATGAGCAGTTCTTC
TRBJ1-2,TRBV20-1,few,TRBD1,CSARTGHGGYTF,TGCAGTGCTAGGACAGGGCATGGCGGCTACACCTTC
TRBJ1-1,TRBV5-1,few,-,CASSSYEGTEAFF,TGCGCCAGCAGCTCCTATGAGGGTACTGAAGCTTTCTTT
TRBJ1-2,TRBV27,few,-,CASSLTGLGYGYTF,TGTGCCAGCAGTCTTACAGGGCTAGGGTATGGCTACACCTTC
TRBJ2-3,TRBV4-2,-,-,CASSQGAGERNTQYF,TGTGCCAGCAGCCAAGGGGCAGGGGAAAGGAATACGCAGTATTTT
TRBJ2-3,TRBV12-3/TRBV12-4,-,-,CASSPPWDLYGSLDTDTQYF,TGTGCCAGCAGTCCCCCATGGGATTTGTATGGTTCCTTAGACACAGATACGCAGTATTTT